This paragraph reports one T cell receptor beta chain. Its antigen is not identified. These data originate in a study of shared clonotypes between healthy human individuals. Whole-study findings and limits: Naive subsets, compared against memory subsets, generally had larger estimated richness values. In a few donors, approximately 5% of naive CD4 clonotypes appeared in common. Only blood underwent sampling, and tissue repertoires likely differ.

Both subsets, CD45RA+ naive and CD45RA-negative memory, were split from the CD4+ cells. The CDR3 length is 14 residues. Per the germline V gene, CDR1 is LNHNV and CDR2 is YYDKDF (reference sequence). Trimming cost V 5 bases and J 7 bases; bases outside gene matches: 10. The method was immunoSEQ multiplex PCR; TCRdb's version includes in-frame clones alone and lacks a portion of them. Here the sample spans roughly 2.4 million clones, approximately 95% being singletons. J is TRBJ1-1 and V is TRBV15, with 7 nucleotides matching TRBD1. What was sequenced was naive CD4+ T cells sorted from blood. Documented subset: CD45RA+ positively selected. This TCR came from a man younger than 35 in good health. The CDR3 loop is CATSGGGTDYEAFF. In DNA, the CDR3 is TGTGCCACCAGCGGGGGTGGGACAGACTATGAAGCTTTCTTT.